The TCR beta chain under discussion was sequenced for a study of blood T cell repertoires in COVID-19 (dated by TCRdb to 2018 to 2021). For the study in its entirety: Collaborator samples came from the United States, Italy and Spain and covered acute and convalescent phases of COVID-19. The material from the prospective study consisted of cDNA or gDNA derived from T cells, B-cell-depleted T cells, or PBMCs. Subjects who had been exposed to COVID-19, were actively infected with it, or had recovered from it provided the deeply sampled blood TCRbeta repertoires that made up the dataset. A freely available public database, intended as a resource for researchers studying the immune response to SARS-CoV-2, is where the repertoires were released. Samples came from the ongoing ImmuneRACE study (first 160 participants) plus 1,254 subjects from 6 global collaborators. A de-identified subject ID, COVID-19 status, age in years and sex were almost always included in the sample metadata. Where HLA class I and class II types were available, the types were taken from metadata supplied by the sample provider, not from assay-based typing. What the study reported, not specific to this receptor: The quantity of clinical and demographic metadata differed by source and by participant and was supplied without curation.

From cysteine to phenylalanine, the CDR3 is 12 amino acids long. The only DNA kept is the CDR3, 36 bases in frame from the first base. At the junction V is shortened by 2 bases and J by 7 bases, with 7 bases in between. Participants in the prospective study were enrolled through a virtual design, were aged 18 to 89 years, and lived in roughly 25 United States geographic areas. In the prospective study, participants were assigned to cohorts based on the clinical history participants reported in a screening survey and a study questionnaire. ImmuneRACE Cohort 3 recovered participants were defined by two consecutive negative NP/OP PCR tests, healthcare professional clearance, or symptom resolution. In the prospective study, whole blood, serum and a nasopharyngeal or oropharyngeal swab were collected from each participant by mobile phlebotomists. Over a roughly two-month period, participants in the prospective study had the option of providing additional blood draws and questionnaires. Blood samples from the prospective study were shipped frozen or at room temperature prior to DNA extraction.

The immunoSEQ Assay, a bias-controlled multiplex PCR, was used to amplify TCRbeta CDR3 regions from genomic DNA. The original methods were these. Within the assay, amplification of reference gene primers was used to estimate how many nucleated cells each sample contained. To quantify the absolute abundance of each unique TCRbeta CDR3 rearrangement, sequence reads were collapsed and filtered. For each sample, productive Simpson clonality was calculated by taking the square root of Simpson's diversity index across productive rearrangements. The clones in this table, taken by TCRdb from immuneACCESS, are in-frame only. Not every clone is retained; where verified, under half of the shortfall comes from an unresolved V gene, and the cause of the rest is unknown. V and J calls and clone size are those listed in that table; D and trimming were worked out from the DNA. The sample includes more than 200,000 clones, with approximately 90% observed a single time. Of the sample, 1.5% to 2% falls within the top ten clones.

This clone came up once. Its recognized antigen is unknown. Per-nucleotide qualities are absent, and no much larger clonotype sits a single base away. The sample consisted of PBMCs or T cells enriched from blood (not recorded which). Recombination linked TRBV12-3 or TRBV12-4 to TRBJ2-3, with TRBD1 tentatively as D gene (6 bases match). The TCR originated in a woman aged 18 to 35 who had recovered from COVID-19. The CDR3 is CASSLRGNTQYF. The bases read TGTGCCAGCAGTTTAAGGGGGAATACGCAGTATTTT.